Following are 27 T cell receptor beta chains from one sample sequenced in a study of blood T cells in healthy people across ages. PCR was performed a second time for roughly 7 to 11 cycles using a sample-barcoded 5' primer and a J-beta primer mix. In TCRdb, the 5' RACE reads were re-called with MiXCR into one record per CDR3 protein. Found here are over a million distinct CDR3 sequences, 25% of them singletons; the top ten hold around 0.75%. These data were also filed under a second study, of T cells of mothers and their children.

Sequences were obtained from blood. The receptors stem from a girl aged 2 to 10 in good health.

The rearrangement uses TRBV6-1 and TRBJ2-5; D call uncertain. Germline V lookup: CDR1 MNHNS, CDR2 SASEGT. The CDR3 spans 11 residues. V was pared by 6 bases and J by 13 bases, with 15 bases between. As DNA, the CDR3 is TGTGCCAGCAGCGAACGCATCCGGCTGTACTTC. Translation gives CASSERIRLYF.

This chain uses TRBV5-1 with TRBJ1-4; no clear D. This CDR3 spans 14 amino acids. CDR1 is SGHRS and CDR2 is YFSETQ in the germline V gene. The V gene lost 5 bases and the J gene lost 0 bases, with 8 bases spanning the gap. The CDR3 DNA reads TGCGCCAGCAGTAAGGATACAACTAATGAAAAACTGTTTTTT. The encoded protein is CASSKDTTNEKLFF.

This clonotype was counted between two and nine times. The chain joins TRBV3-1 to TRBJ2-5; 7 nucleotides align to TRBD2. This CDR3 comprises 15 residues. Germline values: CDR1 LGHDT, CDR2 YNNKEL (reference sequence). Trimming cost V 4 bases and J 1 base; bases outside gene matches: 6. DNA of the CDR3: TGTGCCAGCAGCCTTTCAGCGGGACCCCAAGAGACCCAGTACTTC. Translating gives CASSLSAGPQETQYF.

CDR3 DNA: TGTGCCAGCAGCCGATTGTCGTCCAAAAGCTCCTACGAGCAGTACTTC. It specifies CASSRLSSKSSYEQYF. This rearrangement joins TRBV6-1 to TRBJ2-7; no definite D call. This CDR3 has 16 amino acids. The germline V gene has CDR1 MNHNS and CDR2 SASEGT. Trimming cost V 6 bases and J 0 bases, with 18 bases left between them.

DNA for the CDR3: TGTGCCAGCAGCTTAGCGCAAGGGACGCAGATCTACGAGCAGTACTTC. It is translated as CASSLAQGTQIYEQYF. The chain employs TRBV7-2 and TRBJ2-5; tentatively, D is TRBD1 or TRBD2 (5 bases each). The J call may be faulty, since TRBJ2-7 better matches the DNA end. This CDR3 is built from 16 residues. Germline loops: CDR1 SGHTA, CDR2 FQGNSA.

The chain combines TRBV7-8 with TRBJ2-7; D remains unclear. This CDR3 has 13 amino acids. V was shortened by 4 bases and J by 2 bases, with 9 bases between the two germline ends. Per the germline V gene, CDR1 is SGHVS and CDR2 is FQNEAQ. CDR3 region: CASSWPPTYEQYF. The CDR3, as DNA: TGTGCCAGCAGCTGGCCACCGACCTACGAGCAGTACTTC.

This clonotype was counted a few times. The junction does not match germline at one end; this may be a read error. The chain carries TRBV6-4 and TRBJ2-1, with D possibly being TRBD2 (6 bases). The CDR3 extends over 14 amino acids. The germline gives CDR1 MRHNA, CDR2 SNTAGT. CDR3 residues: CAGSELGGGNEQFF. The CDR3 nucleotides read TGTGCCGGCAGTGAGCTGGGAGGCGGCAATGAGCAGTTCTTC.

The chain links TRBV6-5 to TRBJ2-1; 8 bases align to TRBD2. The CDR3 sequence is 12 residues long. The germline V gene has CDR1 MNHEY and CDR2 SVGAGI. J lost 14 bases, V lost 8 bases, and 11 bases had no gene match. The CDR3 region is CASRPGTRMEFF. The DNA of the CDR3 is TGTGCCAGCCGTCCCGGGACTAGAATGGAGTTCTTC.

This clonotype was counted between two and nine times. The rearrangement joins TRBV20-1 to TRBJ1-4; D ambiguous. The CDR3 length is 14 residues. Trimming pared 5 bases from V and 3 bases from J, leaving 13 bases between. CDR1 is DFQATT and CDR2 is SNEGSKA in the germline V gene (reference sequence). The CDR3 loop is CSAGVGGPNEKLFF. CDR3 coding DNA: TGCAGTGCTGGAGTGGGCGGGCCTAATGAAAAACTGTTTTTT.

This clonotype was seen at least ten times. This chain links TRBV7-9 with TRBJ2-3; D gene uncertain. CDR3 length: 12 residues. Germline lookup yields CDR1 SEHNR and CDR2 FQNEAQ (reference sequence). V lost 5 bases and J 5 bases, leaving 8 bases between the germline ends. For the CDR3, the DNA is TGTGCCAGCAGCCTTATAGGAGATACGCAGTATTTT. It translates to CASSLIGDTQYF.

DNA for the CDR3: TGTGCCAGCAGCTTAGCCCCCATGGGCGGGGTTTTAAACTCTGGAAACACCATATATTTT. This sequence encodes CASSLAPMGGVLNSGNTIYF. The genes are TRBV7-8 and TRBJ1-3; no firm D call. Trimming removed 0 bases at V and 0 bases at J, with 21 bases between. The CDR3 has 20 amino acids. Germline-derived CDR1 and CDR2 are SGHVS and FQNEAQ.

This clonotype was detected once. The J gene is TRBJ2-7, the V gene TRBV28; 8 bases align to TRBD1. CDR1 and CDR2 (germline): MDHEN, SYDVKM. This CDR3 comprises 11 residues. The CDR3 reads CALGQGYEQYF. CDR3 nucleotides: TGTGCACTAGGACAGGGCTACGAGCAGTACTTC.

This chain connects TRBV6-1 to TRBJ2-5, with 7 bases aligning to TRBD2. Near its end, the DNA agrees better with TRBJ2-7, so the J call may be wrong. The CDR3 is made up of 14 amino acids. Germline CDR1 is MNHNS and CDR2 is SASEGT. The CDR3 here is CASSEDLAVYEQYF. Written as DNA, the CDR3 is TGTGCCAGCAGTGAAGACCTAGCGGTGTACGAGCAGTACTTC.

J is TRBJ1-4 and V is TRBV28; no definite D call. Trimming took 10 bases from V and 5 from J, leaving 14 bases between them. Germline V gene data show CDR1 as MDHEN and CDR2 as SYDVKM. CDR3 length: 13 amino acids. CDR3 in amino acids: CAITAGGNEKLFF. The CDR3 DNA sequence: TGTGCCATCACCGCGGGAGGGAATGAAAAACTGTTTTTT.

The V call is TRBV4-1, the J call TRBJ2-2, with D perhaps being TRBD1 or TRBD2 (8 bases each). The germline V and J ends were trimmed by 8 bases and 0 bases, with 22 bases remaining between them. The CDR3 length is 18 residues. Germline lookup yields CDR1 MGHRA and CDR2 YSYEKL. CDR3 protein: CASHDRGGSGTNTGELFF. In DNA, the CDR3 is TGCGCCAGCCATGACAGGGGAGGTAGCGGGACGAACACCGGGGAGCTGTTTTTT.

V is TRBV29-1 and J is TRBJ2-5; maybe TRBD2 (6 bases). The assigned J gene may be wrong: the sequence end matches TRBJ2-1 better. The CDR3 runs to 15 residues. Germline lookup yields CDR1 SQVTM and CDR2 ANQGSEA. For the CDR3, the DNA is TGCAGCGTTGAAGATAAGGGACTGCCGGACAATGAGCAGTTCTTC. Translation: CSVEDKGLPDNEQFF.

This clonotype showed up just a few times. The chain couples TRBV11-3 to TRBJ2-1, with D possibly matching TRBD2 (6 bases). V gave up 1 base and J gave up 0 bases, with 10 bases separating them. There are 16 residues in the CDR3. Germline V gives CDR1 SGHNT, CDR2 YENEEA. The CDR3 protein is CASSLAAGSSYNEQFF. CDR3 in DNA: TGTGCCAGCAGCTTAGCTGCGGGGAGCTCCTACAATGAGCAGTTCTTC.

The genes are TRBV6-5 and TRBJ1-3, with D possibly matching TRBD1 (5 bases). The V and J ends lost 2 bases and 2 bases respectively, with 13 bases between them. Looked up from germline, CDR1 is MNHEY and CDR2 is SVGAGI. CDR3 length: 16 amino acids. CDR3 nucleotide sequence: TGTGCCAGCAGTTACACGGTTCAGGGAGCTGGAAACACCATATATTTT. This translates into CASSYTVQGAGNTIYF.

This clonotype was observed a handful of times. The chain uses TRBV28 and TRBJ1-2; 9 nucleotides line up with TRBD1. Germline lookup yields CDR1 MDHEN and CDR2 SYDVKM. The J segment lost 3 bases and the V segment lost 5 bases, leaving 10 bases of the junction unmatched. This CDR3 has 16 amino acids. The CDR3: CASSKPGQGGYYGYTF. The CDR3 coding sequence is TGTGCCAGCAGTAAACCGGGACAGGGCGGTTACTATGGCTACACCTTC.

There are a few counts of this clonotype. V usage is TRBV7-6 and J usage is TRBJ2-3; 8 nucleotides match TRBD2. CDR1 is SGHVS, CDR2 FNYEAQ, per germline. J gave up 5 bases and V 5 bases, and 9 bases lay outside the gene matches. This CDR3 region has 15 residues. The CDR3 DNA follows: TGTGCCAGCAGCACACTAGCGGAGGCGGGAGATACGCAGTATTTT. Encoded protein: CASSTLAEAGDTQYF.

The rearrangement uses TRBV19 and TRBJ2-4, with 7 bases matching TRBD1. J gave up 8 bases and V 5 bases, and 9 bases lay outside the gene matches. CDR1 is LNHDA, CDR2 SQIVND, per germline (reference sequence). CDR3 size: 14 residues. The CDR3 is CASSLTGSVDIQYF. Here the CDR3 DNA reads TGTGCCAGTAGTTTGACAGGGTCTGTGGACATTCAGTACTTC. The whole variable domain, filled in from reference TRBV19 and TRBJ2-4, reads DGGITQSPKYLFRKEGQNVTLSCEQNLNHDAMYWYRQDPGQGLRLIYYSQIVNDFQKGDIAEGYSVSREKKESFPLTVTSAQKNPTAFYLCASSLTGSVDIQYFGAGTRLSVL.

This clonotype has just a few counts. The gene calls are TRBV20-1 and TRBJ2-7; no clear D. With 2 bases removed from V and 3 bases from J, the gap between germline ends came to 11 bases. The CDR3 is made up of 13 amino acids. CDR1 is DFQATT and CDR2 is SNEGSKA in the germline V gene (reference sequence). Here the CDR3 reads CSARSDHDYEQYF. The CDR3 DNA reads TGCAGTGCTAGATCGGACCACGACTACGAGCAGTACTTC.

The rearrangement uses TRBV7-9 and TRBJ2-5, with 8 bases that match TRBD2. The end of the DNA aligns better with TRBJ2-1, so the J call may be wrong. The CDR3 has 13 residues. Germline CDR1 reads SEHNR; CDR2 reads FQNEAQ (reference sequence). The CDR3 loop is CASSLTSVNEQFF. Here the CDR3 DNA reads TGTGCCAGCAGCTTGACTAGCGTGAATGAGCAGTTCTTC.

The V call is TRBV6-2 or TRBV6-3, the J call TRBJ2-1; TRBD1 might be the D (5 bases). V lost 6 bases, J lost 9 bases, and 24 bases lay in between. Germline-derived CDR1 and CDR2 are MNHEY and SVGEGT. CDR3 length equals 16 residues. CDR3 coding DNA: TGTGCCAGCAGGCAGATGACAGTAAACTTACAGATTGAGCAGTTCTTC. Encoded protein: CASRQMTVNLQIEQFF.

The chain joins TRBV7-2 to TRBJ1-2, with no clear D. Looked up from germline, CDR1 is SGHTA and CDR2 is FQGNSA. CDR3 length: 16 residues. Trimming took off 1 base at V and 3 bases at J, with 15 bases between the two ends. The CDR3 reads CASSLVQVVGDYGYTF. The DNA for the CDR3 is TGTGCCAGCAGCTTAGTTCAGGTCGTCGGGGACTATGGCTACACCTTC.

The chain couples TRBV6-6 to TRBJ2-1; D is ambiguous. Germline V lookup: CDR1 MNHNY, CDR2 SVGAGI (reference sequence). Trimming stripped 0 bases from V and 6 bases from J, with 6 bases between. This CDR3 region has 13 residues. The CDR3 DNA reads as TGTGCCAGCAGTTACTCCGCACCCAATGAGCAGTTCTTC. Translation gives CASSYSAPNEQFF.

The rearrangement links TRBV6-5 to TRBJ1-2; 7 positions agree with TRBD1. V shed 2 bases, J shed 4 bases, and the junction held 16 bases outside the gene matches. CDR3 length: 18 amino acids. CDR1 is MNHEY and CDR2 is SVGAGI in the germline V gene. The CDR3 DNA follows: TGTGCCAGCAGTTACGCGACGGGTCCAACCAGGGGGGCCTATGGCTACACCTTC. This encodes CASSYATGPTRGAYGYTF.